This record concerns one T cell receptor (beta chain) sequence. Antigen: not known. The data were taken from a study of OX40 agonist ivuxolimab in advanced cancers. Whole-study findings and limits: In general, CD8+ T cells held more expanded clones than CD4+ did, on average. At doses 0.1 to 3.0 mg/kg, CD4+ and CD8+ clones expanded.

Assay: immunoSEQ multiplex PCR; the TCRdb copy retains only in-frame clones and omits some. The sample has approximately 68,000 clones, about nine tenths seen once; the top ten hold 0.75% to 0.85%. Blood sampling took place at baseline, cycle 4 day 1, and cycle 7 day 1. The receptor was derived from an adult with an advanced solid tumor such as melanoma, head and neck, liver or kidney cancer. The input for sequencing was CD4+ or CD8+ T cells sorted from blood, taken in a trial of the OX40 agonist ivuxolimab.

DNA of the CDR3: TGTGCCAGCAGCTTGGTGGCTAGCGGACAAGAGACCCAGTACTTC. Translation gives CASSLVASGQETQYF. The chain recombines TRBV5-6 with TRBJ2-5, with 7 bases identical to TRBD2. V dropped 0 bases and J dropped 2; count of bases not matched to a gene: 4. In germline, CDR1 is SGHDT, CDR2 YYEEEE. There are 15 residues in the CDR3.